The 20 T cell receptor beta chains listed next were all sequenced from one sample in a study of T cells in Graves' hyperthyroidism and ophthalmopathy. RNA transcripts were the template for amplifying TCR beta CDR3 regions. TCR CDR3 underwent first-round RT-PCR with the HTBI primer set. TCRdb passed the multiplex PCR reads through MiXCR, listing each CDR3 protein once. The sample lists 500,000 to 800,000 distinct CDR3 sequences, roughly 46% occurring once. Sample: peripheral blood or thyroid tissue (not recorded which). These receptors all stem from an adult man with Graves' disease, either hyperthyroidism or ophthalmopathy (not recorded which).

This chain joins TRBV29-1 and TRBJ2-3; D unclear. The CDR3 consists of 11 residues. V lost 5 bases and J 5 bases, leaving 8 bases between the germline ends. Germline V gene lookup returns CDR1 SQVTM and CDR2 ANQGSEA. The CDR3 spells CSVFTLDTQYF. For the CDR3, the DNA is TGCAGCGTTTTCACACTAGATACGCAGTATTTT.

This clonotype was counted at least ten times. V is TRBV20-1 and J is TRBJ1-6, with D possibly matching TRBD1 (6 bases). The CDR3 loop spans 13 amino acids. CDR1 and CDR2 (germline): DFQATT, SNEGSKA (reference sequence). V shed 7 bases and J shed 9 bases, with 16 bases lying between them. CDR3 region: CSGDTGSGSPLHF. The CDR3, as DNA: TGCAGTGGGGATACAGGGTCCGGTTCACCCCTCCACTTT.

The J gene is TRBJ2-5, the V gene TRBV11-1; 8 positions match TRBD2. V lost 9 bases and J lost 1; bases outside the gene matches: 10. CDR1 is SGHAT and CDR2 is FQDESV in the germline V gene (reference sequence). This CDR3 region has 15 residues. CDR3 in amino acids: CASTPGGGIQETQYF. The CDR3, as DNA: TGTGCCAGTACCCCCGGCGGGGGGATCCAAGAGACCCAGTACTTC.

About this clonotype: Relative to the germline gene, one junction end is altered; a read error may explain this. The chain recombines TRBV10-2 with TRBJ2-7; TRBD2 aligns across 9 bases. This CDR3 spans 17 amino acids. Germline V gene sequence: CDR1 WSHSY, CDR2 SAAADI. DNA of the CDR3: TGTGCCAGCAGCTTGGATATCGCTAGCGGGACAAGTTGGGGGCAGTACTTC. It yields the protein CASSLDIASGTSWGQYF.

The table lists this clonotype with a few counts. V is TRBV7-6 and J is TRBJ1-2, with D unresolved. Germline V CDR1 and CDR2: SGHVS, FNYEAQ. The ends were cut back, 1 base at V and 7 bases at J, with 13 bases in the middle. The CDR3 extends over 14 amino acids. DNA of the CDR3: TGTGCCAGCAGCTTAGAGCTGGGTCTTATTGGCTACACCTTC. It translates to CASSLELGLIGYTF.

Regarding this clonotype: Relative to the germline gene, one junction end is altered; a read error may explain this. The chain links TRBV7-7 to TRBJ1-5; TRBD1 aligns across 8 bases. CDR3 length: 15 amino acids. Germline V CDR1 and CDR2: SSHAT, FNYEAQ (reference sequence). CDR3 protein: CASRPGQGSTQPQHF. The CDR3 nucleotides read TGTGCTAGCAGACCAGGACAGGGAAGCACTCAGCCCCAGCATTTT.

This clonotype has just a few counts. This chain joins TRBV19 and TRBJ1-2; TRBD1 matches at 9 bases. With 5 bases clipped from V and 4 bases from J, the junction kept 8 bases outside the gene matches. This CDR3 is 15 amino acids long. Germline assignment: CDR1 LNHDA and CDR2 SQIVND (reference sequence). This chain's CDR3 is CASSSPTGGGYGYTF. The DNA for the CDR3 is TGTGCCAGTAGTTCTCCCACAGGGGGCGGCTATGGCTACACCTTC.

This clonotype was recorded at least ten times. CDR3 coding DNA: TGCAGCGTTGAGGACAGGGGGAATGGCTACACCTTC. Translation gives CSVEDRGNGYTF. The chain joins TRBV29-1 to TRBJ1-2; 10 positions agree with TRBD1. CDR3 length: 12 amino acids. Trimming took 3 bases from V and 6 from J; bases not matched to a gene: 1. Germline V gene sequence: CDR1 SQVTM, CDR2 ANQGSEA.

V usage is TRBV20-1 and J usage is TRBJ1-2, with unresolved D. Per germline, CDR1 DFQATT and CDR2 SNEGSKA (reference sequence). The ends were cut back, 2 bases at V and 8 bases at J, with 12 bases in the middle. The CDR3 length is 12 residues. The CDR3 spells CSARQASWGYTF. Written as DNA, the CDR3 is TGCAGTGCTAGACAGGCCTCCTGGGGCTACACCTTC.

This clonotype was seen more than once but under ten times. At one boundary the junction diverges from the germline segment, which might be a read error. The CDR3 loop is CASSPKDTLLFSYTF. The CDR3 coding sequence is TGTGCCAGCAGCCCCAAAGACACCTTACTATTCAGCTACACCTTC. V usage is TRBV5-1 and J usage is TRBJ1-2; D is unresolved. Per the germline V gene, CDR1 is SGHRS and CDR2 is YFSETQ. This CDR3 is 15 amino acids long.

The chain joins TRBV9 to TRBJ1-1; 7 nucleotides agree with TRBD1. Germline assignment: CDR1 SGDLS and CDR2 YYNGEE. The ends lost 4 bases at V and 10 bases at J; junction bases unmatched: 13. There are 14 residues in the CDR3. As DNA, the CDR3 is TGTGCCAGCAGCCAATCCCTCCGGGACAGAGGAGCTTTCTTT. Its protein is CASSQSLRDRGAFF.

The sample holds many counts of this clonotype. CDR3 sequence (DNA): TGTGCCAGCAGCCCGCACCCAACTAGCGGGGAGTACTTC. Its protein is CASSPHPTSGEYF. The gene calls are TRBV7-2 and TRBJ2-7, with 10 bases identical to TRBD2. This CDR3 spans 13 amino acids. In germline, CDR1 is SGHTA, CDR2 FQGNSA. J gave up 11 bases and V 5 bases, and 9 bases lay outside the gene matches.

This chain links TRBV20-1 with TRBJ2-7, with 10 bases lining up with TRBD2. The junction had 8 bases not matched to a gene; V was cut back by 3 bases and J by 6 bases. Germline V gene data show CDR1 as DFQATT and CDR2 as SNEGSKA (reference sequence). The CDR3 has 14 amino acids. CDR3 sequence (DNA): TGCAGTGCTAGCCACGGGACTAGCGAGCGCGAGCAGTACTTC. This encodes CSASHGTSEREQYF.

This clonotype was recorded at least ten times. The gene calls are TRBV7-8 and TRBJ2-7, with 14 nucleotides matching TRBD2. CDR1 SGHVS and CDR2 FQNEAQ come from the germline V gene. The CDR3 sequence is 16 residues long. V lost 0 bases, J lost 4 bases, and 2 bases stayed unmatched. CDR3 in DNA: TGTGCCAGCAGCTTAGCGGGACTAGCGGGAGTGTACGAGCAGTACTTC. Amino acid sequence: CASSLAGLAGVYEQYF.

The V call is TRBV5-4, the J call TRBJ1-1; D not resolved. Looked up from germline, CDR1 is SGHNT and CDR2 is YYREEE (reference sequence). CDR3 length: 15 residues. V was clipped by 1 base and J by 1 base, with 11 bases between them. CDR3 residues: CASSLSRVGNTEAFF. In nucleotides, the CDR3 is TGTGCCAGCAGCTTGTCCCGGGTGGGGAACACTGAAGCTTTCTTT.

V gene TRBV9 combines with J gene TRBJ2-2; no firm D call. The V end lost 4 bases, the J end lost 6 bases, and 10 bases lay between the germline ends. Per germline, CDR1 SGDLS and CDR2 YYNGEE. This CDR3 has 13 amino acids. CDR3 sequence (DNA): TGTGCCAGCAGCCCCCCTTTAGCCGGGGAGCTGTTTTTT. This encodes CASSPPLAGELFF.

As regards this clonotype: Just one base apart from a much larger clone, this may be a read error. The CDR3 here is CSVEVEMNSGANGLTF. The CDR3 region has the DNA TGCAGCGTTGAAGTTGAGATGAATTCTGGGGCCAACGGCCTGACTTTC. J is TRBJ2-6 and V is TRBV29-1; TRBD1 might be the D (5 bases). The CDR3 is 16 amino acids. The germline CDR1 and CDR2 sequences are SQVTM and ANQGSEA.

This clonotype was seen at least ten times. This chain links TRBV10-2 with TRBJ1-1; no firm D call. The CDR3 is 13 amino acids. CDR1 is WSHSY, CDR2 SAAADI, per germline. Deletions cut 2 bases from V and 5 bases from J, with 9 bases between. CDR3 sequence: CASSELRPTEAFF. CDR3 nucleotides: TGCGCCAGCAGTGAGCTCAGGCCTACTGAAGCTTTCTTT.

There are many counts of this clonotype. The genes are TRBV7-2 and TRBJ2-5; possibly TRBD1 for D (6 bases). Germline V gene lookup returns CDR1 SGHTA and CDR2 FQGNSA. V was cut by 5 bases and J by 3 bases, with 10 bases left in between. This CDR3 is 13 amino acids long. The DNA for the CDR3 is TGTGCCAGCAGCACCAACAGGGAAGAGACCCAGTACTTC. Translation gives CASSTNREETQYF.

The chain is built from TRBV19 and TRBJ1-3; TRBD1 is a possible D gene (5 bases). Trimming shortened V by 6 bases and J by 3 bases, and 27 bases separated the two germline ends. This CDR3 contains 19 residues. Germline CDR1 is LNHDA and CDR2 is SQIVND (reference sequence). The DNA for the CDR3 is TGTGCCAGTAGCGATCTCGGGGGATTCGGAGGGCCACTTGGAAACACCATATATTTT. Its protein is CASSDLGGFGGPLGNTIYF.